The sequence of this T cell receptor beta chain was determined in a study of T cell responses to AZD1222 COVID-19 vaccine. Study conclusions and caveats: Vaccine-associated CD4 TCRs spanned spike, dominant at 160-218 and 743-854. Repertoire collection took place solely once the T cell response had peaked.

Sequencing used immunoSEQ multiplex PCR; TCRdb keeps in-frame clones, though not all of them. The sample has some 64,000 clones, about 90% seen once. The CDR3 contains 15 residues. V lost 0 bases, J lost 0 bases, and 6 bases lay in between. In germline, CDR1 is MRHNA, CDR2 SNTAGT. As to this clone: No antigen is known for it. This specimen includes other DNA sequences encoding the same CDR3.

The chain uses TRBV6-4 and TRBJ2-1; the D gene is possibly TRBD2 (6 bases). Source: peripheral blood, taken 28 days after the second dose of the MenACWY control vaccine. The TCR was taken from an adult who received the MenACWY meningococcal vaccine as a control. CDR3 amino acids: CASSDSSGSYNEQFF. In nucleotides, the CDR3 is TGTGCCAGCAGTGACTCTAGCGGCTCCTACAATGAGCAGTTCTTC.